The entry below gives a single T cell receptor (beta chain) sequence along with its context. Its antigen remains unidentified. This CDR3 has 17 residues. Germline V gives CDR1 SGHTA, CDR2 FQGNSA. V was pared by 1 base and J by 6 bases, with 12 bases of the junction left unmatched. This specimen comes from a study of cytomegalovirus exposure and HLA in healthy donors. Points from the study as a whole: Later, an analysis found that common viral pathogens appeared to be linked with several of the most significant clusters.

Amplification used 60 Vbeta primers and 13 Jbeta primers. Sequenced by immunoSEQ multiplex PCR; TCRdb stores in-frame clones only, minus some. The sample has some 71,000 clones, around 70% seen once. The receptor comes from a woman aged 45-65 years in good health and CMV-seropositive. V is TRBV7-2 and J is TRBJ2-1; 7 nucleotides match TRBD1. Sequencing used PBMCs. The chain's CDR3 is CASSLGPGGGGSNEQFF. As DNA, the CDR3 is TGTGCCAGCAGCTTAGGGCCAGGGGGTGGGGGAAGCAATGAGCAGTTCTTC. The entire variable domain, with the rest obtained from reference TRBV7-2 and TRBJ2-1, is as follows: GAGVSQSPSNKVTEKGKDVELRCDPISGHTALYWYRQSLGQGLEFLIYFQGNSAPDKSGLPSDRFSAERTGGSVSTLTIQRTQQEDSAVYLCASSLGPGGGGSNEQFFGPGTRLTVL.